This passage covers 17 T cell receptor beta chains from one sample sequenced in a study of molecular identifiers for immune sequencing clone quantification. TCRdb independently ran MiXCR on the PCR reads; one entry per CDR3 protein. The table shows about 640,000 distinct CDR3 sequences, with just under 20% occurring only once. Sequencing was performed on naive CD8+ T cells from blood, with Jurkat cell RNA spiked in. The subset denotes: FACS-sorted CD8+CD4-CCR7+CD45RA+ naive T cells. The receptor source for this set is a human donor in good health. Some libraries in this study had Jurkat cell RNA spiked in.

A note on this clonotype: This may arise from a read error, as a much more abundant clone is one base away. CDR3 sequence (DNA): TGTGCCAGCCCTCAACCCGGGACAGCTGGAAACACCATATATTTT. Translation: CASPQPGTAGNTIYF. The V and J genes are TRBV7-9 and TRBJ1-3; 7 positions agree with TRBD1. Germline V gene lookup returns CDR1 SEHNR and CDR2 FQNEAQ (reference sequence). CDR3 size: 15 residues. V shed 8 bases, J shed 2 bases, and the junction held 9 bases outside the gene matches.

A remark on this clonotype: A single base separates this from a much larger clone, so it may be a read error. The chain carries TRBV5-3 and TRBJ2-4; D is ambiguous. TRBV5-3 is flagged as an ORF with uncertain function. CDR3 length equals 14 residues. V lost 8 bases and J 0 bases, leaving 12 bases between the germline ends. The CDR3 region is CASGHGVAKNIQYF. CDR3 sequence (DNA): TGTGCCAGCGGTCATGGGGTAGCCAAAAACATTCAGTACTTC.

The gene calls are TRBV12-3 or TRBV12-4 and TRBJ2-3; unclear D gene. This CDR3 has 16 amino acids. V was clipped by 5 bases and J by 4 bases, with 19 bases between them. CDR3 residues: CASSLFRALGSDTQYF. The CDR3, as DNA: TGTGCCAGCAGTCTTTTCCGGGCCCTGGGTTCAGATACGCAGTATTTT.

This clonotype came up a few times. The junction and the germline gene differ at one end; a read error may be behind it. This rearrangement joins TRBV19 to TRBJ2-1; no firm D call. CDR3 length: 15 residues. Germline V gene sequence: CDR1 LNHDA, CDR2 SQIVND (reference sequence). The CDR3 region is CASSMFVSMGNGQFF. The CDR3 bases are TGTGCCAGTAGTATGTTTGTCTCGATGGGCAATGGGCAGTTCTTC.

Details on this clonotype: This clone may be a read error of a much larger clone one base away. J is TRBJ2-7 and V is TRBV6-2 or TRBV6-3; D perhaps matches TRBD2 (6 bases). Germline loops: CDR1 MNHEY, CDR2 SVGEGT. V lost 8 bases, J lost 3 bases, and 20 bases lay in between. The CDR3 consists of 15 residues. The CDR3 sequence is CASARLDAGGYEQYF. For the CDR3, the DNA is TGTGCCAGCGCACGGTTGGACGCCGGGGGCTACGAGCAGTACTTC.

This clonotype has only a few counts. CDR3 in DNA: TGTGCCAGCAGTTCTAATCTAGGAGCCAAAAACATTCAGTACTTC. Its protein product is CASSSNLGAKNIQYF. The chain is built from TRBV27 and TRBJ2-4; D is unclear. This CDR3 contains 15 residues. CDR1 MNHEY and CDR2 SMNVEV come from the germline V gene (reference sequence). V was shortened by 4 bases and J by 0 bases, with 10 bases between the two germline ends.

This clonotype has a count of ten or more. CDR3 DNA sequence: TGTGCCAGCAAGAAGGGATCCGCCGGGGAGCTGTTTTTT. Its protein is CASKKGSAGELFF. This chain connects TRBV28 to TRBJ2-2; D not certain. The ends were cut back, 7 bases at V and 6 bases at J, with 12 bases in the middle. CDR3 length equals 13 residues. Germline loops: CDR1 MDHEN, CDR2 SYDVKM.

In this sample, this clonotype turned up once. The CDR3: CASSPPRSGGSTDTQYF. The CDR3 DNA sequence: TGTGCCAGCTCACCACCTCGGAGTGGCGGTAGTACAGATACGCAGTATTTT. The chain carries TRBV18 and TRBJ2-3; no definite D call. Germline values: CDR1 KGHSH, CDR2 LQKENI. V was cut by 0 bases and J by 3 bases, with 16 bases left in between. CDR3 length: 17 amino acids. Looking up the rest from reference TRBV18 and TRBJ2-3 gives the full variable domain: NAGVMQNPRHLVRRRGQEARLRCSPMKGHSHVYWYRQLPEEGLKFMVYLQKENIIDESGMPKERFSAEFPKEGPSILRIQQVVRGDSAAYFCASSPPRSGGSTDTQYFGPGTRLTVL.

The genes are TRBV5-4 and TRBJ2-2; 14 bases are shared with TRBD2. The CDR3 has 17 residues. J was trimmed by 7 bases and V by 2 bases; bases with no gene match: 7. Germline V CDR1 and CDR2: SGHNT, YYREEE (reference sequence). CDR3 residues: CASSFYSGTSGGGELFF. CDR3 nucleotides: TGTGCCAGCAGCTTCTACTCCGGGACTAGCGGGGGCGGGGAGCTGTTTTTT.

This clonotype was seen repeatedly, ten times or more. The chain uses TRBV20-1 and TRBJ2-3; D not certain. Trimming pared 0 bases from V and 4 bases from J, leaving 5 bases between. The germline CDR1 and CDR2 sequences are DFQATT and SNEGSKA (reference sequence). This CDR3 is built from 12 residues. CDR3 protein: CSARDNSDTQYF. CDR3 DNA: TGCAGTGCTAGAGATAACTCAGATACGCAGTATTTT.

In this sample, this clonotype turned up many times. The chain employs TRBV9 and TRBJ2-2; D is ambiguous. The length of the CDR3 is 15 residues. Per the germline V gene, CDR1 is SGDLS and CDR2 is YYNGEE. V was trimmed by 0 bases and J by 2 bases, leaving 8 bases between them. CDR3 region: CASSVVTENTGELFF. In DNA, the CDR3 is TGTGCCAGCAGCGTAGTGACCGAAAACACCGGGGAGCTGTTTTTT. Using reference TRBV9 and TRBJ2-2 for the parts outside the CDR3, the full variable domain is DSGVTQTPKHLITATGQRVTLRCSPRSGDLSVYWYQQSLDQGLQFLIQYYNGEERAKGNILERFSAQQFPDLHSELNLSSLELGDSALYFCASSVVTENTGELFFGEGSRLTVL.

In this sample, this clonotype turned up many times. The chain joins TRBV3-1 to TRBJ2-3, with no clear D. This CDR3 region has 16 residues. Deletions cut 0 bases from V and 4 bases from J, with 14 bases between. Germline V gene sequence: CDR1 LGHDT, CDR2 YNNKEL (reference sequence). This CDR3 reads CASSQDSNPRPDTQYF. The CDR3 coding sequence is TGTGCCAGCAGCCAAGATTCGAACCCGCGGCCAGATACGCAGTATTTT.

This clonotype was observed many times. The chain carries TRBV5-6 and TRBJ2-5; TRBD2 is a possible D gene (5 bases). V was trimmed by 0 bases and J by 5 bases, leaving 17 bases between them. The CDR3 loop spans 16 amino acids. The germline gives CDR1 SGHDT, CDR2 YYEEEE. In nucleotides, the CDR3 is TGTGCCAGCAGCTTGGGGACTCACCCAGGTCGGGAGACCCAGTACTTC. This gives the protein CASSLGTHPGRETQYF. The full variable domain, completed using reference TRBV5-6 and TRBJ2-5, is DAGVTQSPTHLIKTRGQQVTLRCSPKSGHDTVSWYQQALGQGPQFIFQYYEEEERQRGNFPDRFSGHQFPNYSSELNVNALLLGDSALYLCASSLGTHPGRETQYFGPGTRLLVL.

This clonotype was counted many times. The chain employs TRBV15 and TRBJ1-2, with TRBD1 as a possible D gene (5 bases). The length of the CDR3 is 15 residues. Trimming removed 0 bases from V and 4 bases from J, with 12 bases in between. The germline V gene encodes CDR1 LNHNV and CDR2 YYDKDF (reference sequence). The CDR3 here is CATSRDQGLGYGYTF. The CDR3 DNA follows: TGTGCCACCAGCAGAGATCAGGGTCTGGGCTATGGCTACACCTTC.

About this clonotype: Just one base apart from a much larger clone, this may be a read error. V gene TRBV30 combines with J gene TRBJ2-2; 11 bases fit TRBD1. The CDR3 runs 14 residues. CDR1 is GTSNPN and CDR2 is SVGIG in the germline V gene (reference sequence). CDR3 nucleotide sequence: TGTGCCTGGAGTGCAGGACAGGGGGCCGGGGGGCTGTTTTTT. Protein product: CAWSAGQGAGGLFF.

Many counts were recorded for this clonotype. The V call is TRBV27, the J call TRBJ2-3; D might be TRBD2 (7 bases). Germline assignment: CDR1 MNHEY and CDR2 SMNVEV (reference sequence). This CDR3 comprises 18 residues. Trimming left V 3 bases short and J 4 bases short, with 23 bases between. CDR3 coding DNA: TGTGCCAGCAGTTTTTTGGAGGATCGTGGGGGGGCAGCAGATACGCAGTATTTT. This translates into CASSFLEDRGGAADTQYF.

The rearrangement links TRBV6-5 to TRBJ1-2, with no clear D. With 6 bases removed from V and 3 bases from J, the gap between germline ends came to 14 bases. The CDR3 has 14 residues. Germline CDR1 MNHEY, CDR2 SVGAGI. The CDR3 DNA is TGTGCCAGCAGCCCTAATGGGGAGGACTATGGCTACACCTTC. This codes for CASSPNGEDYGYTF.